The rows below give T cell receptor beta chains drawn from one sample of a study of T cell responses to AZD1222 COVID-19 vaccine. TCRdb keeps only in-frame clones here, not all; method: immunoSEQ multiplex PCR. The sample holds about 130,000 clones, 65% to 90% seen once. Here the sequenced sample was peripheral blood, taken on day 0 of AZD1222 vaccination. The receptors shown here come from an adult in good health. Both conserved end residues are part of each CDR3. A D gene is named only where the DNA matches it firmly. Size tells how often a clone was seen (once, few, many) or the class of an expanded clone, and some rows leave it out.

V,J,size,D,DNA,CDR3
TRBV19,TRBJ1-1,NA,TRBD1,TGTGCCAGTAGGACAGGGGGCGGCACTGAAGCTTTCTTT,CASRTGGGTEAFF
TRBV12-5,TRBJ1-1,NA,TRBD1,TGTGCTAGTGGTTTGGCCCGACAGGGGTTCACTGAAGCTTTCTTT,CASGLARQGFTEAFF
TRBV29-1,TRBJ2-5,once,NA,TGCAGCGTGGGGGGGGCGGGGGAGACCCAGTACTTC,CSVGGAGETQYF
TRBV24-1,TRBJ2-2,once,NA,TGTGCCACCAGTACCGGGACGACGAACACCGGGGAGCTGTTTTTT,CATSTGTTNTGELFF
TRBV7-2,TRBJ1-1,NA,NA,TGTGCCAGCAGCTTAGCGCCAGGGTCCTGGACTGAAGCTTTCTTT,CASSLAPGSWTEAFF
TRBV11-2,TRBJ2-5,NA,NA,TGTGCCAGCAGCTCTAACCGGGCCCTATCGACCCAGTACTTC,CASSSNRALSTQYF
TRBV7-9,TRBJ2-1,NA,NA,TGTGCCAGCAGCTTAGGAGGGGGAAGGGTCAATGAGCAGTTCTTC,CASSLGGGRVNEQFF
TRBV27,TRBJ2-7,once,NA,TGTGCCAGCAGGAGGGGTATTGAGCAGTACTTC,CASRRGIEQYF
TRBV7-9,TRBJ1-3,few,NA,TGTGCCAGCAGCTTATCGGGTACGACTGGAAACACCATATATTTT,CASSLSGTTGNTIYF
TRBV9,TRBJ1-2,NA,NA,TGTGCCAGCAGCCCTCAGGGGTCCTACGGCTACACCTTC,CASSPQGSYGYTF
TRBV4-3,TRBJ1-1,NA,NA,TGCGCCAGCAGCCAAGTGCCAGTCACTGAAGCTTTCTTT,CASSQVPVTEAFF
TRBV19,TRBJ1-2,NA,TRBD1,TGTGCCAGTACCCCCAGGGGAGGGGGCGGACTTGTCGGCTACACCTTC,CASTPRGGGGLVGYTF
TRBV29-1,TRBJ1-2,few,NA,TGCAGCGTTCACAGGGAAGCTAACTATGGCTACACCTTC,CSVHREANYGYTF
TRBV6-5,TRBJ2-7,NA,NA,TGTGCCAGCAGTTACGGGGCAGGAAACTACGAGCAGTACTTC,CASSYGAGNYEQYF
TRBV9,TRBJ2-1,NA,NA,TGTGCCAGCACCGAGGGGGAGGGCGGGTCCCTTAAGAGCTCCTACAATGAGCAGTTCTTC,CASTEGEGGSLKSSYNEQFF
TRBV9,TRBJ2-5,NA,NA,TGTGCCAGCAGCGTGACGGGGGTGATCCAAGAGACCCAGTACTTC,CASSVTGVIQETQYF
TRBV11-2,TRBJ1-1,NA,NA,TGTGCCAGCAGCTTAAGACCCGGGGGGCCCACTGAAGCTTTCTTT,CASSLRPGGPTEAFF
TRBV3-1/TRBV3-2,TRBJ1-2,NA,TRBD1,TGTGCCAGCAGCCCCTCCAGGGGGGGTGGCTACACCTTC,CASSPSRGGGYTF
TRBV10-2,TRBJ2-3,NA,TRBD1,TGCGCCAGCAGTAAAGCCCGGACAGGGATTAGCACAGATACGCAGTATTTT,CASSKARTGISTDTQYF
TRBV9,TRBJ1-6,NA,NA,TGTGCCAGCAGCTTAGATGTGGCAGTAAATTCACCCCTCCACTTT,CASSLDVAVNSPLHF
TRBV14,TRBJ1-4,NA,TRBD1,TGTGCCAGCAGCCACGATCAACGGACAGGGAGGGAAAAACTGTTTTTT,CASSHDQRTGREKLFF
TRBV7-9,TRBJ1-2,once,TRBD1,TGTGCCAGCAGGCAGGGGGCGTTAGGTGATGGCTACACCTTC,CASRQGALGDGYTF
TRBV2,TRBJ1-5,NA,NA,TGTGCCAGCAGGAGGGGGGAGGTAGGTCAGCCCCAGCATTTT,CASRRGEVGQPQHF
TRBV7-9,TRBJ2-1,once,TRBD2,TGTGCCAGCAGCTCCCTTAGCGGGGGCTTACGGGGGTTCTTC,CASSSLSGGLRGFF
TRBV2,TRBJ1-3,NA,NA,TGTGCCAGCAATAGGGACGAGGGAAACACCATATATTTT,CASNRDEGNTIYF
TRBV10-3,TRBJ1-1,NA,TRBD1,TGTGCCATCAGTAAGACGACAGGGATTCAAACTGAAGCTTTCTTT,CAISKTTGIQTEAFF
TRBV24-1,TRBJ1-2,NA,NA,TGTGCCACCAGTGATGGCCAGGGGGGCTACACCTTC,CATSDGQGGYTF
TRBV18,TRBJ2-2,NA,NA,TGTGCCAGCTCAGCGGACAGGGAGCTGTTTTTT,CASSADRELFF
TRBV5-4,TRBJ1-3,few,TRBD1,TGTGCCAGCAGCTTGTGGACAGGCAACTCTGGAAACACCATATATTTT,CASSLWTGNSGNTIYF
TRBV6-2/TRBV6-3,TRBJ2-3,NA,NA,TGTGCCAGCAGTTACGTGCGCGGAGGGACGCAGTATTTT,CASSYVRGGTQYF
TRBV2,TRBJ1-1,NA,NA,TGTGCCAGCAGTGTATCTTCAGCGGCAGCTTTCTTT,CASSVSSAAAFF
TRBV5-1,TRBJ1-2,NA,TRBD1,TGCGCCAGCAGCTTGGGCGGGACAGGGGGGATCTATGGCTACACCTTC,CASSLGGTGGIYGYTF
TRBV27,TRBJ2-1,many,NA,TGTGCCAGCAGTCCCGGTTGGGTCAATGAGCAGTTCTTC,CASSPGWVNEQFF
TRBV5-5,TRBJ1-2,NA,NA,TGTGCCAGCAGCTTGGAAGGGGTTGGATATGGCTACACCTTC,CASSLEGVGYGYTF
TRBV9,TRBJ2-7,NA,NA,TGTGCCAGCAGCCCAACCCGGGACTCTCCCTACGAGCAGTACTTC,CASSPTRDSPYEQYF
TRBV5-1,TRBJ1-2,once,NA,TGCGCCAGCAGCTCAGCGACAGCAGGGGAAGGCTACACCTTC,CASSSATAGEGYTF
TRBV28,TRBJ1-6,NA,NA,TGTGCCAGCAGTTACGGGGCCAGGAATTCACCCCTCCACTTT,CASSYGARNSPLHF
TRBV19,TRBJ1-4,once,NA,TGTGCCAGTGAAGCTTCTAATGAAAAACTGTTTTTT,CASEASNEKLFF
TRBV6-5,TRBJ1-2,NA,TRBD1,TGTGCCAGCACGACAGGGGCCTATGGCTACACCTTC,CASTTGAYGYTF
TRBV4-3,TRBJ1-2,NA,TRBD1,TGCGCCAGCAGCTTCGCGGGACAGGGAAGTAACTATGGCTACACCTTC,CASSFAGQGSNYGYTF
TRBV2,TRBJ1-5,NA,NA,TGTGCCAGCAGAGTAGCATATAGCAATCAGCCCCAGCATTTT,CASRVAYSNQPQHF
TRBV5-8,TRBJ1-5,few,NA,TGTGCCAGCAGCCCATCCTTCAATCAGCCCCAGCATTTT,CASSPSFNQPQHF
TRBV11-1,TRBJ2-5,NA,TRBD1,TGTGCCAGCAGCTTCGGACAGGCACCCCAAGAGACCCAGTACTTC,CASSFGQAPQETQYF
TRBV7-9,TRBJ2-5,NA,NA,TGTGCCAGCAGCTTAAGGGAAGGAGAGACCCAGTACTTC,CASSLREGETQYF
TRBV7-2,TRBJ2-7,NA,NA,TGTGCCAGCAGCTCCACCGCGCGCATCGGGTCCGAGCAGTACTTC,CASSSTARIGSEQYF